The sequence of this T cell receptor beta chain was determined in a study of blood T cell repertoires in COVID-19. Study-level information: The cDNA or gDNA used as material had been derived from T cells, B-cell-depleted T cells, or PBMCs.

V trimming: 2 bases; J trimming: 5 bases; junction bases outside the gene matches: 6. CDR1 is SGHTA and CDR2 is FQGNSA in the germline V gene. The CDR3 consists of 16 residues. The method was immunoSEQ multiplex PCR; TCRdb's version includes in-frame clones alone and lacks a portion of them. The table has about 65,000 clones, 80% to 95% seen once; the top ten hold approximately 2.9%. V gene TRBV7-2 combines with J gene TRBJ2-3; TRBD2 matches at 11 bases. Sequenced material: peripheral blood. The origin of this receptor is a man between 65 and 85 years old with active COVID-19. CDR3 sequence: CASSLNSGGAKDTQYF. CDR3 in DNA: TGTGCCAGCAGCTTAAATAGCGGGGGGGCCAAAGATACGCAGTATTTT. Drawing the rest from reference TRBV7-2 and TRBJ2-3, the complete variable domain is GAGVSQSPSNKVTEKGKDVELRCDPISGHTALYWYRQSLGQGLEFLIYFQGNSAPDKSGLPSDRFSAERTGGSVSTLTIQRTQQEDSAVYLCASSLNSGGAKDTQYFGPGTRLTVL.